This T cell receptor beta chain is from a study of OX40 agonist ivuxolimab in advanced cancers. About the study as a whole: Ivuxolimab, which targeted the costimulatory receptor OX40 (CD134), was an agonistic, fully human IgG2 monoclonal antibody. Intravenous ivuxolimab was administered to patients every 2 weeks at six dose levels: 0.01, 0.1, 0.3, 1.5, 3 and 10 mg/kg. Of the roughly 54 patients in dose escalation, about 20 had hepatocellular carcinoma, some 15 had melanoma, 9 had renal cell carcinoma and 9 had head and neck cancer. In the dose-escalation cohort, more than 75% of patients were male, and the mean age was roughly 60 years, with a range of roughly 23 to 85. Patients were allowed to have had prior anti-PD-1, anti-PD-L1 or anti-CTLA-4 therapy, and around 40% of the dose-escalation patients had previously received checkpoint inhibitors. Three dose-escalation patients achieved partial responses, one with hepatocellular carcinoma and two with cutaneous melanoma. The purpose of peripheral TCRbeta sequencing was to test whether ivuxolimab changed TCR sequence diversity and led to clonal T-cell expansion. The paper covers the monotherapy dose-escalation part of the phase I ivuxolimab trial, which included N of about 50 patients. Overall study outcomes, separate from this receptor: In the 0.1-3.0 mg/kg groups, partial responders were among the patients with the lowest normalized peripheral clonal expansion, particularly in CD8+ T cells. At doses of 0.1 to 3.0 mg/kg, clonal expansion of both CD4+ and CD8+ T cells in blood was seen between baseline and week 6. On average, CD8+ T cells showed more expanded clones than CD4+ T cells after ivuxolimab. Low levels of normalized T-cell clonal expansion were also seen in some patients who did not respond. Which antigens the clonally expanded peripheral T cells were specific for was not determined.

The trial excluded patients who had a history of autoimmune disease or were on systemic immunosuppression. In every dose cohort, peripheral blood was drawn for TCR sequencing at baseline, cycle 4 day 1, and cycle 7 day 1. The samples were drawn from a first-in-human, open-label, multicenter phase I dose-escalation trial of ivuxolimab. Adults with locally advanced or metastatic melanoma, renal cell carcinoma, hepatocellular carcinoma or head and neck squamous cell carcinoma were enrolled in the trial. Before TCR sequencing, CD4+ and CD8+ T cells were separately sorted from peripheral blood. Genomic DNA was isolated from the sorted cells so that the TCRbeta CDR3 region could be sequenced. TCRbeta CDR3 regions were sequenced using the immunoSEQ Assay. Imported from immuneACCESS, the table was reduced by TCRdb to in-frame sequences with V and J called. These copies leave out some clones; in studies compared against another copy, an unresolved V gene accounts for under half, and the cause of the remainder is not known. Recorded for this sample are roughly 65,000 clones; approximately 90% of them occurred a single time. The top ten hold around 0.3% of the sample.

In the case of this clone: Its antigen target is currently unknown. The record has no base qualities; no much larger clone is one base away.

From V the trimming removes 5 bases and from J it removes 5 bases, while the gene matches leave 8 bases of the junction unaccounted for. The cysteine opens and the phenylalanine closes a CDR3 of 15 amino acids. Of all the DNA, just the CDR3 is kept, 45 bases in frame from base 1. From a lookup of the germline V gene (reference sequence), CDR1 and CDR2 are MNHNY and SVGAGI. The clonotype was recovered from an adult with an advanced solid tumor such as melanoma, head and neck, liver or kidney cancer. The sequence links TRBV6-6 to TRBJ2-2; 7 middle bases align to TRBD2. Material: CD4+ or CD8+ T cells sorted from blood, obtained in a trial of the OX40 agonist ivuxolimab. The bases are TGTGCCAGCAGTACAACAATCGGGAGGACCGGGGAGCTGTTTTTT. Translated, this is CASSTTIGRTGELFF.